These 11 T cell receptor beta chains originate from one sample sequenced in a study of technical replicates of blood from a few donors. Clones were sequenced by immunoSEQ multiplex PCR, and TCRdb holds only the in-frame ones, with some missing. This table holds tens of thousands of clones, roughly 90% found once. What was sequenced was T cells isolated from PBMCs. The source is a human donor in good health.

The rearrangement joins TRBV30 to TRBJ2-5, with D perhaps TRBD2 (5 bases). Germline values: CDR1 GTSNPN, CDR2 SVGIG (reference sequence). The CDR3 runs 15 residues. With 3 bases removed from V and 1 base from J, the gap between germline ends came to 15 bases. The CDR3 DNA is TGTGCCTGGAGCGTCGAACTAGGCCGCCAAGAGACCCAGTACTTC. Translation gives CAWSVELGRQETQYF.

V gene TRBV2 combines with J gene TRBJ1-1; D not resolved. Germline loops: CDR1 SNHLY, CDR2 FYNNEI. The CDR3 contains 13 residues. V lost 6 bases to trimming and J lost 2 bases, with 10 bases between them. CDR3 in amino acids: CASRENRNTEAFF. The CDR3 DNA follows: TGTGCCAGCAGGGAAAATCGTAACACTGAAGCTTTCTTT.

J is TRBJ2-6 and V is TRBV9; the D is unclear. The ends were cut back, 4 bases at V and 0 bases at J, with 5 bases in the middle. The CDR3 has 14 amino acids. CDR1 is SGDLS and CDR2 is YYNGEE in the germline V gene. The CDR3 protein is CASSYNSGANVLTF. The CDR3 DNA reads TGTGCCAGCAGCTACAACTCTGGGGCCAACGTCCTGACTTTC.

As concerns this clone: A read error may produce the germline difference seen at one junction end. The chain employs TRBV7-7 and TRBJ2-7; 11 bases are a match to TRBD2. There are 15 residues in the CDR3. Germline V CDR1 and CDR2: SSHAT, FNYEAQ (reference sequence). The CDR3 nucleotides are TGTGCTAGCAGCCAACTAGCGGGAGATGTCTACGAGCAGTACTTC. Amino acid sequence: CASSQLAGDVYEQYF. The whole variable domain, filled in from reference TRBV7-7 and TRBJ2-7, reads GAGVSQSPRYKVTKRGQDVTLRCDPISSHATLYWYQQALGQGPEFLTYFNYEAQPDKSGLPSDRFSAERPEGSISTLTIQRTEQRDSAMYRCASSQLAGDVYEQYFGPGTRLTVT.

The CDR3 DNA is TGTGCCAGCAGTTTATCGGGACATTCTAACACTGAAGCTTTCTTT. It codes for CASSLSGHSNTEAFF. The chain carries TRBV27 and TRBJ1-1; perhaps TRBD1 as D (6 bases). Germline V gene sequence: CDR1 MNHEY, CDR2 SMNVEV (reference sequence). There are 15 residues in the CDR3. Deletions cut 0 bases from V and 2 bases from J, with 10 bases between.

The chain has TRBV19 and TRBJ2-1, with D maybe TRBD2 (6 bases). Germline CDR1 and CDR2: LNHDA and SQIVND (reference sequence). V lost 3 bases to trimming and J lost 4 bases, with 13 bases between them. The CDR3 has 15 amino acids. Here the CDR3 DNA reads TGTGCCAGTAGTATCTGGTTAGCGGATTACAATGAGCAGTTCTTC. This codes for CASSIWLADYNEQFF. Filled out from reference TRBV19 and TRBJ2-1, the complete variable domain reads DGGITQSPKYLFRKEGQNVTLSCEQNLNHDAMYWYRQDPGQGLRLIYYSQIVNDFQKGDIAEGYSVSREKKESFPLTVTSAQKNPTAFYLCASSIWLADYNEQFFGPGTRLTVL.

CDR3 loop: CASSQGVPGTGELFF. CDR3 DNA sequence: TGTGCCAGCAGCCAAGGGGTTCCAGGGACCGGGGAGCTGTTTTTT. The chain links TRBV14 to TRBJ2-2, with a weak D call TRBD1 (5 bases). This CDR3 has 15 residues. Germline values: CDR1 SGHDN, CDR2 FVKESK. Deletions cut 1 base from V and 5 bases from J, with 11 bases between.

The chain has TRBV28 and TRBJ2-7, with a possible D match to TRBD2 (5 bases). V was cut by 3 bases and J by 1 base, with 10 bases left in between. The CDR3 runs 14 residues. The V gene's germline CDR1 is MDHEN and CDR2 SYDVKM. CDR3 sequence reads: CASSFPAVSYEQYF. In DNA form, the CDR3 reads TGTGCCAGCAGTTTCCCAGCGGTGTCCTACGAGCAGTACTTC.

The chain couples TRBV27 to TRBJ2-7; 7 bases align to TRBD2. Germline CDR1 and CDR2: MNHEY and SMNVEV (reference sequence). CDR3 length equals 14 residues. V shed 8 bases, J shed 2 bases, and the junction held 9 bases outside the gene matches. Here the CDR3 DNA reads TGTGCCAGCGGCCAGACTAGCCGAGCCTACGAGCAGTACTTC. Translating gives CASGQTSRAYEQYF.

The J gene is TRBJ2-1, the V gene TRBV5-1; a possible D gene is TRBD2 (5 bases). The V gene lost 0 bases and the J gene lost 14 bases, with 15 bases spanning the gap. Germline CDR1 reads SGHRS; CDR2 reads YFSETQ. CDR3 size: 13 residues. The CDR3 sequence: CASSLAYGESKFF. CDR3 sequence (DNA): TGCGCCAGCAGCTTGGCCTACGGGGAGAGCAAGTTCTTC.

The CDR3 coding sequence is TGCAGCGTTTTGGTTAGGGGTTTTACCTCGGAGACCCAGTACTTC. Translation: CSVLVRGFTSETQYF. This sequence joins TRBV29-1 and TRBJ2-5; maybe TRBD1 (5 bases). The CDR3 has 15 residues. Germline V lookup: CDR1 SQVTM, CDR2 ANQGSEA. Trimming stripped 5 bases from V and 5 bases from J, with 21 bases between.